A selection of T cell receptor beta chains follows, all from one sample in a study of T-cell reconstitution after alpha-beta-depleted transplantation in children. TCRdb used MiXCR to reprocess the PCR reads, holding one entry per CDR3 protein. The sample lists roughly 240,000 distinct CDR3 sequences; approximately 8.9% were seen once. Source: PBMCs, mostly from graft donor cells, taken 180 days after TCRalphabeta/CD19-depleted stem cell transplant. The origin of the receptors is a male patient younger than 18 who had a stem cell transplant for acute lymphoblastic leukemia, so the T cells may come from the graft donor. CDR3s include the opening cysteine and the closing phenylalanine or tryptophan. The D gene is left open where the match is weak. The listing skips clone size in some rows; elsewhere it reads once, few, many or a size class.

abundance	v_gene	d_gene	j_gene	CDR3nt	CDR3aa
many	TRBV9	TRBD2	TRBJ2-1	TGTGCCAGCAGCGTAGACCCCACTCTACTAGCGGGAGGAGAGTTCTTC	CASSVDPTLLAGGEFF
many	TRBV9	-	TRBJ2-1	TGTGCCAGCAGCGTAGTGGGGGGCTCTAATTCCTACAATGAGCAGTTCTTC	CASSVVGGSNSYNEQFF
many	TRBV7-2	-	TRBJ2-3	TGTGCCAGCAGCGGATACACAGATACGCAGTATTTT	CASSGYTDTQYF
many	TRBV5-1	-	TRBJ2-1	TGCGCCAGCAGCTTGAACAGCAGGGGAAATGAGCAGTTCTTC	CASSLNSRGNEQFF
many	TRBV24-1	-	TRBJ1-1	TGTGCCACCAGTGATCAACAGGGAGGCACTGAAGCTTTCTTT	CATSDQQGGTEAFF
many	TRBV5-6	-	TRBJ2-2	TGTGCCAGCAGCTGGTACGACGGGGAGCTGTTTTTT	CASSWYDGELFF
-	TRBV20-1	TRBD2	TRBJ2-3	TGCAGTGCCCGCAGCGGGGTGGGGACAGATACGCAGTATTTT	CSARSGVGTDTQYF
few	TRBV7-6	-	TRBJ1-2	TGTGCCAGCAGCCACTTAGGGGGGGGCTTTGGCTACACCTTC	CASSHLGGGFGYTF
many	TRBV12-3/TRBV12-4	TRBD1	TRBJ2-7	TGTGCCAGCAGTTTTTCGGGTTGGACAGGGCGCGAGCAGTACTTC	CASSFSGWTGREQYF
many	TRBV7-9	TRBD1	TRBJ2-4	TGTGCCAGCAGCTTAACCTTGCGGACAGGAGACATTCAGTACTTC	CASSLTLRTGDIQYF
few	TRBV10-3	TRBD1	TRBJ1-6	TGTGCCATCAGTGGGACAGGGGGCTTCGGTTCACCCCTCCACTTT	CAISGTGGFGSPLHF
many	TRBV5-6	TRBD1	TRBJ1-3	TGTGCCAGCAGTTTTGGACAGGTCTCTGGAAACACCATATATTTT	CASSFGQVSGNTIYF
many	TRBV27	TRBD2	TRBJ2-7	TGTGCCAGCAGTGCTATGGGACTAGCGGGAGGCTACGAGCAGTACTTC	CASSAMGLAGGYEQYF
many	TRBV5-1	TRBD1	TRBJ1-1	TGCGCCAGCAGCTTGGTGGGGGACAGCACTGAAGCTTTCTTT	CASSLVGDSTEAFF
many	TRBV12-3/TRBV12-4	-	TRBJ1-2	TGTGCCAGCAGTTTAGAGGCTAGCGGCTACACCTTC	CASSLEASGYTF
many	TRBV28	-	TRBJ1-1	TGTGCCAGCAGTTTCACTCGGCCAATGAACACTGAAGCTTTCTTT	CASSFTRPMNTEAFF
-	TRBV6-1	TRBD2	TRBJ2-1	TGTGCCAGCAGCGTAGCTAGCGGGGGGGCGGGCAATGAGCAGTTCTTC	CASSVASGGAGNEQFF
many	TRBV13	TRBD2	TRBJ2-7	TGTGCCAGCAGCTTATACGAGCGGGACTCCTACGAGCAGTACTTC	CASSLYERDSYEQYF
many	TRBV7-2	-	TRBJ2-3	TGTGCCAGCAGCCTATGGGCAGGGGACACAGATACGCAGTATTTT	CASSLWAGDTDTQYF
-	TRBV19	TRBD1	TRBJ1-1	TGTGCCAGTAGTAATCCCCGACAGGGGAACACTGAAGCTTTCTTT	CASSNPRQGNTEAFF
many	TRBV15	-	TRBJ1-4	TGTGCCACCAGCAGAGATCAACACCTGTTTTTT	CATSRDQHLFF
many	TRBV5-1	-	TRBJ2-3	TGCGCCAGCAGCTTGAGGGCAGGCCCCCTTGTCGATTCTAGCACAGATACGCAGTATTTT	CASSLRAGPLVDSSTDTQYF
-	TRBV14	TRBD1	TRBJ1-1	TGTGCCAGCACCACCGGGACAGTGAACACTGAAGCTTTCTTT	CASTTGTVNTEAFF
-	TRBV3-1	-	TRBJ2-3	TGTGCCAGCAGCCGGCTACTTGACACAGATACGCAGTATTTT	CASSRLLDTDTQYF
many	TRBV5-4	TRBD2	TRBJ2-7	TGTGCCAGCAGGTCCGGGACTAGCGGGAGAGACGAGCAGTACTTC	CASRSGTSGRDEQYF
many	TRBV6-1	-	TRBJ2-3	TGTGCCAGCACCCCGTCAGGGTGGATCGGTACGCAGTATTTT	CASTPSGWIGTQYF